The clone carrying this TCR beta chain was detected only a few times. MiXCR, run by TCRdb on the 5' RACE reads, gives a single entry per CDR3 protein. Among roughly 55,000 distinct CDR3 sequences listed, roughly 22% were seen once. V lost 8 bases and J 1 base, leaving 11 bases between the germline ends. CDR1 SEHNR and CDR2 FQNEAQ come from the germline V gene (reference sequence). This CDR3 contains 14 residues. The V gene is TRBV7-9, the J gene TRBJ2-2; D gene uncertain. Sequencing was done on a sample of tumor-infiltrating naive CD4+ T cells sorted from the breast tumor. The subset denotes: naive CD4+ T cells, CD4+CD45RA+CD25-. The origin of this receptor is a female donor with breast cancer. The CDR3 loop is CASGKDLNTGELFF. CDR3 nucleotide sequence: TGTGCCAGCGGGAAGGACCTGAACACCGGGGAGCTGTTTTTT.